These 14 T cell receptor beta chains were all obtained from the same sample, sequenced in a study of T cell changes during pregnancy in multiple sclerosis. The data were produced by immunoSEQ multiplex PCR, yet TCRdb's version contains in-frame clones alone and is incomplete. The sample records about 22,000 clones, approximately 87% being singletons. The sample consisted of CD8+ T cells from peripheral blood mononuclear cells, taken before pregnancy. These receptors all stem from a female donor with multiple sclerosis, enrolled in a pregnancy study.

V usage is TRBV6-4 and J usage is TRBJ2-1; D is perhaps TRBD1 (5 bases). Germline CDR1 reads MRHNA; CDR2 reads SNTAGT. V was cut by 5 bases and J by 4 bases, with 9 bases left in between. This CDR3 region has 13 residues. The CDR3 DNA reads TGTGCCAGCAGTTCGACAGAGTACAATGAGCAGTTCTTC. Its protein is CASSSTEYNEQFF.

The CDR3 reads CAAQAWAGGDTEAFF. The CDR3 DNA follows: TGTGCCGCCCAGGCGTGGGCAGGGGGTGACACTGAAGCTTTCTTT. The V and J genes are TRBV28 and TRBJ1-1, with 7 bases matching TRBD1. The V and J ends lost 11 bases and 3 bases, in that order; junction bases with no gene match: 15. There are 15 residues in the CDR3. The germline V gene has CDR1 MDHEN and CDR2 SYDVKM. The whole variable domain, filled in from reference TRBV28 and TRBJ1-1, reads DVKVTQSSRYLVKRTGEKVFLECVQDMDHENMFWYRQDPGLGLRLIYFSYDVKMKEKGDIPEGYSVSREKKERFSLILESASTNQTSMYLCAAQAWAGGDTEAFFGQGTRLTVV.

The V call is TRBV28, the J call TRBJ1-1; D not resolved. Trimming removed 4 bases from V and 6 bases from J, with 15 bases in between. CDR1 MDHEN and CDR2 SYDVKM come from the germline V gene. CDR3 length: 14 amino acids. The CDR3 coding sequence is TGTGCCAGCAGTTGGTTGAGGGAGATTCCTGAAGCTTTCTTT. Translation gives CASSWLREIPEAFF. Filled out from reference TRBV28 and TRBJ1-1, the complete variable domain reads DVKVTQSSRYLVKRTGEKVFLECVQDMDHENMFWYRQDPGLGLRLIYFSYDVKMKEKGDIPEGYSVSREKKERFSLILESASTNQTSMYLCASSWLREIPEAFFGQGTRLTVV.

CDR3 coding DNA: TGTGCCAGCAGCTTCCGTACCGTGAGTACCAATGAGCAGTTCTTC. Protein product: CASSFRTVSTNEQFF. The chain recombines TRBV11-1 with TRBJ2-1; D gene unclear. This CDR3 has 15 amino acids. Germline CDR1 SGHAT, CDR2 FQDESV (reference sequence). The V and J ends lost 3 bases and 6 bases respectively, with 15 bases between them. The whole variable domain, filled in from reference TRBV11-1 and TRBJ2-1, reads EAEVAQSPRYKITEKSQAVAFWCDPISGHATLYWYRQILGQGPELLVQFQDESVVDDSQLPKDRFSAERLKGVDSTLKIQPAELGDSAMYLCASSFRTVSTNEQFFGPGTRLTVL.

The chain links TRBV6-1 to TRBJ2-7; 11 bases fit TRBD2. This CDR3 is built from 14 residues. Germline CDR1 MNHNS, CDR2 SASEGT. J was trimmed by 2 bases and V by 6 bases; bases with no gene match: 3. The CDR3 region has the DNA TGTGCCAGCAGCCCACTAGCGGGAGCCTACGAGCAGTACTTC. Amino acids: CASSPLAGAYEQYF.

J is TRBJ2-2 and V is TRBV27, with D possibly being TRBD1 (6 bases). The CDR3 has 15 amino acids. The germline V gene has CDR1 MNHEY and CDR2 SMNVEV (reference sequence). Trimming took off 3 bases at V and 4 bases at J, with 12 bases between the two ends. The CDR3 protein is CASSLAGTFTGELFF. The CDR3 nucleotides read TGTGCCAGCAGTTTGGCCGGGACATTCACCGGGGAGCTGTTTTTT.

This chain uses TRBV5-6 with TRBJ1-4, with D possibly being TRBD1 (6 bases). Trimming cost V 1 base and J 5 bases, with 15 bases left between them. CDR3 size: 16 residues. Germline CDR1 is SGHDT and CDR2 is YYEEEE. The CDR3 spells CASSLSGARPNEKLFF. The DNA of the CDR3 is TGTGCCAGCAGCTTGTCAGGGGCCCGTCCAAATGAAAAACTGTTTTTT.

The chain employs TRBV4-1 and TRBJ2-7; TRBD2 is a possible D gene (5 bases). Deletions cut 0 bases from V and 0 bases from J, with 18 bases between. The germline V gene encodes CDR1 MGHRA and CDR2 YSYEKL. The CDR3 contains 18 residues. As DNA, the CDR3 is TGCGCCAGCAGCCAAGAGTGGTCCTCGGGATTTCCCTCCTACGAGCAGTACTTC. This gives the protein CASSQEWSSGFPSYEQYF.

This sequence joins TRBV2 and TRBJ2-3; unclear D gene. CDR3 length equals 16 residues. Trimming removed 3 bases from V and 0 bases from J, with 13 bases in between. The V gene's germline CDR1 is SNHLY and CDR2 FYNNEI. This CDR3 reads CASSDPRVPSTDTQYF. The DNA for the CDR3 is TGTGCCAGCAGTGACCCCCGGGTCCCTAGCACAGATACGCAGTATTTT.

This clone was found a few times. This chain joins TRBV5-1 and TRBJ1-2; 8 bases map to TRBD1. Germline V gene sequence: CDR1 SGHRS, CDR2 YFSETQ. This CDR3 has 14 residues. Losses at the gene ends were 3 bases for V and 4 bases for J; bases not matched to a gene: 5. The CDR3 is CASSWGTGGYGYTF. CDR3 coding DNA: TGCGCCAGCAGCTGGGGGACAGGTGGCTATGGCTACACCTTC. The full variable domain, its missing parts supplied by reference TRBV5-1 and TRBJ1-2, is KAGVTQTPRYLIKTRGQQVTLSCSPISGHRSVSWYQQTPGQGLQFLFEYFSETQRNKGNFPGRFSGRQFSNSRSEMNVSTLELGDSALYLCASSWGTGGYGYTFGSGTRLTVV.

This rearrangement joins TRBV25-1 to TRBJ2-7; 9 bases line up with TRBD1. CDR1 and CDR2 from the germline V gene are MGHDK and SYGVNS. This CDR3 has 14 amino acids. The ends lost 3 bases at V and 3 bases at J; junction bases unmatched: 3. CDR3 in DNA: TGTGCCAGCAGTGAGACAGGGGGAAACTACGAGCAGTACTTC. Its protein is CASSETGGNYEQYF.

The rearrangement links TRBV4-2 to TRBJ2-1; 15 bases agree with TRBD2. Germline V gene lookup returns CDR1 LGHNA and CDR2 YNFKEQ. The ends lost 3 bases at V and 5 bases at J; junction bases unmatched: 14. CDR3 length equals 20 residues. In DNA, the CDR3 is TGTGCCAGCAGCCATTACGGACTAGCGGGAGGGGACCTCCTCGACAATGAGCAGTTCTTC. Translating gives CASSHYGLAGGDLLDNEQFF.

The gene calls are TRBV5-1 and TRBJ2-5; D is possibly TRBD2 (6 bases). This CDR3 spans 15 amino acids. The V gene lost 4 bases and the J gene lost 1 base, with 14 bases spanning the gap. Looked up from germline, CDR1 is SGHRS and CDR2 is YFSETQ. CDR3 DNA: TGCGCCAGCAGCCAGCAGCTAGCGATCCAAGAGACCCAGTACTTC. This gives the protein CASSQQLAIQETQYF.

The chain joins TRBV18 to TRBJ2-1; 9 positions agree with TRBD1. CDR3 size: 16 residues. V gave up 3 bases and J gave up 6 bases; unmatched junction bases: 9. The germline V gene has CDR1 KGHSH and CDR2 LQKENI. This CDR3 reads CASSPYRGLSVNEQFF. The CDR3 DNA reads TGTGCCAGCTCACCCTACAGGGGGCTCAGCGTCAATGAGCAGTTCTTC.